Reported below is one T cell receptor (beta chain). What it recognizes is unknown. One end of the junction is discordant with germline, which a read error may explain. This entry is derived from a study of cytomegalovirus exposure and HLA in healthy donors. 60 Vbeta and 13 Jbeta primers were used in PCR. Only in-frame clones appear in the TCRdb table, and some are missing; sequencing was by immunoSEQ multiplex PCR. The data contain roughly 190,000 clones, 80% to 90% of them seen just once; the ten biggest clones take up under 2%. This CDR3 has 15 amino acids. CDR1 and CDR2 from the germline V gene are SEHNR and FQNEAQ (reference sequence). Study-wide findings and caveats: On later analysis, the bulk of CMV-associated TCR beta chains appeared to be HLA-restricted. Later on, an analysis tied 15,000 or so TCR beta sequences to HLA alleles at 0.05 false discovery rate.

The origin of this receptor is a man between 40 and 49 years old in good health and CMV-seropositive. This rearrangement joins TRBV7-9 to TRBJ2-2, with 7 bases fitting TRBD1. Sequenced sample: PBMCs. The CDR3 protein is CSSSPPDRAPGELFF. In DNA, the CDR3 is TGTTCCAGCAGCCCCCCCGACAGGGCCCCCGGGGAGCTGTTTTTT.